This is a list of T cell receptor beta chains from one sample in a study of cytomegalovirus exposure and HLA in healthy donors. The assay was immunoSEQ multiplex PCR, and TCRdb's table has in-frame clones only and misses some. The sample has 100,000 to 130,000 clones, about 94% seen once; the top ten hold around 0.65%. Sequencing used PBMCs. These receptors were obtained from a woman aged 18-29 years in good health and CMV-seronegative. CDR3s include the opening cysteine and the closing phenylalanine or tryptophan. The D gene is left open where the match is weak. Size tells how often a clone was seen (once, few, many) or the class of an expanded clone, and some rows leave it out.

D: TRBD1; J: TRBJ2-6; size: -; V: TRBV27; DNA: TGTGCCAACCGGACAGGGAACTCTGGGGCCAACGTCCTGACTTTC; CDR3: CANRTGNSGANVLTF
D: -; J: TRBJ1-1; size: -; V: TRBV5-1; DNA: TGCGCCAGCAGCTTGACCGCCCTAGTACCGGACACTGAAGCTTTCTTT; CDR3: CASSLTALVPDTEAFF
D: -; J: TRBJ1-2; size: -; V: TRBV4-1; DNA: TGCGCCAGCCGGGACATGGGGGGGCCTACGAACTATGGCTACACCTTC; CDR3: CASRDMGGPTNYGYTF
D: TRBD2; J: TRBJ2-2; size: -; V: TRBV7-2; DNA: TGTGCCAGCAGCTTGTCCCCTCTGAAGACTAGCGGAAACACCGGGGAGCTGTTTTTT; CDR3: CASSLSPLKTSGNTGELFF
D: TRBD1; J: TRBJ1-2; size: -; V: TRBV7-9; DNA: TGTGCCAGCAGCCCCGGACAGGAAGAGAGCTATGGCTACACCTTC; CDR3: CASSPGQEESYGYTF
D: -; J: TRBJ1-6; size: -; V: TRBV7-8; DNA: TGTGCCAGCAGCCCCGGCTGGACAGTTTCACCCCTCCACTTT; CDR3: CASSPGWTVSPLHF
D: -; J: TRBJ1-1; size: once; V: TRBV14; DNA: TGTGCCAGCAGCCAAGTCGGAGTCGAAGCTTTCTTT; CDR3: CASSQVGVEAFF
D: TRBD2; J: TRBJ2-5; size: -; V: TRBV9; DNA: TGTGCCAGCAGCGTAGCAGAAGCGGGGGAAGGGGAGACCCAGTACTTC; CDR3: CASSVAEAGEGETQYF
D: TRBD2; J: TRBJ2-3; size: -; V: TRBV9; DNA: TGTGCCAGCGCTGGGAGGGCTACCTCCCCAGATACGCAGTATTTT; CDR3: CASAGRATSPDTQYF
D: -; J: TRBJ2-7; size: -; V: TRBV5-8; DNA: TGTGCCAGCAGCCCGACTCGGATGACAGGCGGAATCGAGCAGTACTTC; CDR3: CASSPTRMTGGIEQYF
D: TRBD1; J: TRBJ1-5; size: -; V: TRBV19; DNA: TGTGCCAGTAGTATTCAGGCAGGGGGCGTTCAGCCCCAGCATTTT; CDR3: CASSIQAGGVQPQHF
D: TRBD1; J: TRBJ2-7; size: -; V: TRBV14; DNA: TGTGCCAGCAGCCAAGCCGGGACAGGGTTATACGAGCAGTACTTC; CDR3: CASSQAGTGLYEQYF
D: -; J: TRBJ1-2; size: once; V: TRBV2; DNA: TGTGCCAGCAGTCGGTGGTCGGTTCCCTCCAATCATGGCTACACCTTC; CDR3: CASSRWSVPSNHGYTF
D: TRBD1; J: TRBJ1-1; size: -; V: TRBV6-5; DNA: TGTGCCAGCAGTTGGGGACAGGGGGCGGGGAACACTGAAGCTTTCTTT; CDR3: CASSWGQGAGNTEAFF
D: TRBD1; J: TRBJ1-2; size: -; V: TRBV18; DNA: TGTGCCAGCTCACCAATCCGGGACAGGGGGCAATATGGCTACACCTTC; CDR3: CASSPIRDRGQYGYTF
D: -; J: TRBJ2-7; size: -; V: TRBV21-1; DNA: TGTGCCAGCAGCAAATTCCGGACTAGCGGGGGCAATTTCGAGCAGTACTTC; CDR3: CASSKFRTSGGNFEQYF
D: TRBD1; J: TRBJ1-1; size: -; V: TRBV5-6; DNA: TGTGCCAGCAGCTTGAGCAGGGGGGAATCAGCTTTCTTT; CDR3: CASSLSRGESAFF
D: TRBD1; J: TRBJ2-7; size: -; V: TRBV4-1; DNA: TGCGCCAGCAGCCAAGAGGACAGGGGCTACGAGCAGTACTTC; CDR3: CASSQEDRGYEQYF
D: -; J: TRBJ2-3; size: -; V: TRBV15; DNA: TGTGCCACCAGCAGAGATTTGACAGGATCAGATACGCAGTATTTT; CDR3: CATSRDLTGSDTQYF
D: TRBD1; J: TRBJ2-5; size: -; V: TRBV28; DNA: TGTGCCAGCAGTCACCGGGACAGGGGTAGCCAAGAGACCCAGTACTTC; CDR3: CASSHRDRGSQETQYF
D: TRBD2; J: TRBJ2-3; size: -; V: TRBV7-2; DNA: TGTGCCAGCAGACTAGCGGGGGGCGCGCCCTGGTCGCAGTATTTT; CDR3: CASRLAGGAPWSQYF
D: -; J: TRBJ2-5; size: -; V: TRBV5-1; DNA: TGCGCCAGCAGCTTGGGGCAGGGAGGACGAGAGACCCAGTACTTC; CDR3: CASSLGQGGRETQYF
D: -; J: TRBJ1-1; size: -; V: TRBV30; DNA: TGTGCCTCCACGAGACAGCCTAACACTGAAGCTTTCTTT; CDR3: CASTRQPNTEAFF
D: -; J: TRBJ1-5; size: -; V: TRBV6-5; DNA: TGTGCCAGCAGTCTAATAGGGGTCAATCAGCCCCAGCATTTT; CDR3: CASSLIGVNQPQHF
D: -; J: TRBJ1-5; size: -; V: TRBV28; DNA: TGTGCCAGCAGTCCATGGAGGGGACGGGAAGACAATCAGCCCCAGCATTTT; CDR3: CASSPWRGREDNQPQHF
D: TRBD2; J: TRBJ2-5; size: -; V: TRBV28; DNA: TGTGCCAGCAGTCCCACCGGGGGGGCCAGTGAGACCCAGTACTTC; CDR3: CASSPTGGASETQYF
D: TRBD1; J: TRBJ1-5; size: -; V: TRBV11-2; DNA: TGTGCCAGCAGCCTGACAGGGGAGAGCAATCAGCCCCAGCATTTT; CDR3: CASSLTGESNQPQHF
D: TRBD1; J: TRBJ1-2; size: -; V: TRBV13; DNA: TGTGCCAGCAGCTCCGCTCGCGCGCGACAGGGTGGAAACTATGGCTACACCTTC; CDR3: CASSSARARQGGNYGYTF
D: -; J: TRBJ2-1; size: -; V: TRBV1; DNA: TGCACCAGCAGCCAAGATTGGAGTTGGACTAGCGGGGGGGAGAGCTCCTACAATGAGCAGTTCTTC; CDR3: CTSSQDWSWTSGGESSYNEQFF
D: TRBD2; J: TRBJ2-1; size: -; V: TRBV5-4; DNA: TGTGCCAGCAGCCAGAATAGCGGGGGGTCCCACAATGAGCAGTTCTTC; CDR3: CASSQNSGGSHNEQFF
D: TRBD2; J: TRBJ2-1; size: -; V: TRBV7-9; DNA: TGTGCCAGCAGCTTCCTTAGCGGGGAGGATGAGCAGTTCTTC; CDR3: CASSFLSGEDEQFF
D: TRBD2; J: TRBJ2-1; size: -; V: TRBV11-3; DNA: TGTGCCAGCAGCGCGAGACTAGCGGACTACAATGAGCAGTTCTTC; CDR3: CASSARLADYNEQFF
D: -; J: TRBJ1-1; size: -; V: TRBV18; DNA: TGTGCCAGCCTGACTGCGGGGCAGAACACTGAAGCTTTCTTT; CDR3: CASLTAGQNTEAFF
D: -; J: TRBJ2-7; size: -; V: TRBV5-1; DNA: TGCGCCAGCAGCCCAAGGCAGGGGACGGCATACGAGCAGTACTTC; CDR3: CASSPRQGTAYEQYF
D: TRBD2; J: TRBJ2-5; size: -; V: TRBV28; DNA: TGTGCCAGCAGTTCATCAGCGGGGGGCGCTAGGAGGCAAGAGACCCAGTACTTC; CDR3: CASSSSAGGARRQETQYF
D: -; J: TRBJ1-4; size: -; V: TRBV6-1; DNA: TGTGCCAGCAGTCCAAGGAGGGGCACTAATGAAAAACTGTTTTTT; CDR3: CASSPRRGTNEKLFF
D: TRBD1; J: TRBJ2-7; size: -; V: TRBV19; DNA: TGTGCCAGTAGTAAGGGACAGGGTCGGACCCCATACGAGCAGTACTTC; CDR3: CASSKGQGRTPYEQYF